Sequencing of this TCR beta chain was carried out in a study of blood T cell repertoires in COVID-19. In the study overall: Whether acute or convalescent, the COVID-19 samples came from the United States, Italy and Spain. From T cells, B-cell-depleted T cells, or PBMCs came the material, which was cDNA or gDNA.

Deletions cut 5 bases from V and 8 bases from J, with 11 bases between. Germline CDR1 SGHRS, CDR2 YFSETQ. The CDR3 spans 12 residues. Original data processing: Estimation of nucleated cell counts relied on the amplification of reference gene primers. Only in-frame clones appear in the TCRdb table, and some are missing; sequencing was by immunoSEQ multiplex PCR. V and J calls plus clone size are reproduced from that table; the DNA served to infer D and trimming. The table records about 120,000 clones, under 80% of them present only once. Sequences were obtained from peripheral blood. This TCR was sampled from a man between 70 and 80 years old with acute or convalescent COVID-19. The V call is TRBV5-1, the J call TRBJ2-1; D gene ambiguous. This CDR3 reads CASSREGDEQFF. CDR3 nucleotide sequence: TGCGCCAGCAGTCGTGAAGGAGATGAGCAGTTCTTC.